This passage covers 8 T cell receptor beta chains from one sample sequenced in a study of beta chain features in type 1 diabetes. Study conclusions and caveats: Significant though moderate, a shortening of TCRB CDR3s appeared in all four CD4+ subsets of Type 1 diabetes patients.

Reverse transcribing all isolated RNA meant expressed TCRB transcripts were sequenced. TCRdb's table, derived via immunoSEQ multiplex PCR, lists solely in-frame clones and lacks some. The table lists 130,000 or so clones, about 15% of them singletons. Their antigens are not known. The specimen sequenced was central memory CD4+ T cells from blood. The receptors were sampled from a man younger than 40 with type 1 diabetes.

This clone was seen only a few times. The chain uses TRBV5-1 and TRBJ2-3; D is possibly TRBD2 (6 bases). V shed 4 bases and J shed 4 bases, with 13 bases lying between them. Per the germline V gene, CDR1 is SGHRS and CDR2 is YFSETQ. The CDR3 is 14 residues long. The CDR3 protein is CASSPERAPDTQYF. Written as DNA, the CDR3 is TGCGCCAGCAGCCCGGAGCGGGCCCCAGATACGCAGTATTTT.

This clone was seen more than once but under ten times. The chain is built from TRBV11-3 and TRBJ1-6; 12 nucleotides align to TRBD1. This CDR3 has 16 amino acids. The V and J ends lost 4 bases and 10 bases, in that order; junction bases with no gene match: 8. Germline CDR1 and CDR2: SGHNT and YENEEA. The CDR3 protein is CASSSAGQGASSPLHF. The CDR3 region has the DNA TGTGCCAGCAGCTCCGCGGGACAGGGGGCAAGCTCACCCCTCCACTTT.

This clone has only a few counts. The J gene is TRBJ2-3, the V gene TRBV7-3; 11 bases align to TRBD2. After removal of 2 bases from V and 4 bases from J, the junction contained 2 bases not matched to a gene. The CDR3 has 15 amino acids. CDR1 SGHTA and CDR2 FQGTGA come from the germline V gene. CDR3: CASSLGTSGSDTQYF. The CDR3, as DNA: TGTGCCAGCAGCTTAGGGACTAGCGGTTCAGATACGCAGTATTTT.

The genes are TRBV9 and TRBJ2-3, with TRBD2 as a possible D gene (5 bases). V lost 3 bases, J lost 5 bases, and 10 bases lay in between. Germline values: CDR1 SGDLS, CDR2 YYNGEE. This CDR3 contains 13 residues. CDR3 coding DNA: TGTGCCAGCAGCGCCCCCAGCGGAGATACGCAGTATTTT. Protein: CASSAPSGDTQYF. Together with reference TRBV9 and TRBJ2-3, the CDR3 gives the full variable domain: DSGVTQTPKHLITATGQRVTLRCSPRSGDLSVYWYQQSLDQGLQFLIQYYNGEERAKGNILERFSAQQFPDLHSELNLSSLELGDSALYFCASSAPSGDTQYFGPGTRLTVL.

This clone has a handful of counts. The chain uses TRBV30 and TRBJ1-2; TRBD1 matches at 8 bases. The J segment lost 5 bases and the V segment lost 3 bases, leaving 5 bases of the junction unmatched. Per germline, CDR1 GTSNPN and CDR2 SVGIG (reference sequence). The CDR3 is 13 residues long. This CDR3 is CAWSDRGPYGYTF. As DNA, the CDR3 is TGTGCCTGGAGCGACAGGGGCCCTTATGGCTACACCTTC. The full variable domain, completed using reference TRBV30 and TRBJ1-2, is SQTIHQWPATLVQPVGSPLSLECTVEGTSNPNLYWYRQAAGRGLQLLFYSVGIGQISSEVPQNLSASRPQDRQFILSSKKLLLSDSGFYLCAWSDRGPYGYTFGSGTRLTVV.

This chain uses TRBV6-5 with TRBJ2-5, with unresolved D. Germline V lookup: CDR1 MNHEY, CDR2 SVGAGI. The CDR3 totals 14 residues. Between the trimmed V and J ends, which lost 0 bases and 5 bases, there was a span of 10 bases. CDR3 nucleotide sequence: TGTGCCAGCAGTTACTCGCCTCAAGGGGAGACCCAGTACTTC. Amino acid sequence: CASSYSPQGETQYF.

Of note for this clone: A far larger clone is a single base away, which makes a read error likely. The rearrangement links TRBV30 to TRBJ1-5, with TRBD1 identical over 8 bases. Germline values: CDR1 GTSNPN, CDR2 SVGIG (reference sequence). This CDR3 region has 13 residues. CDR3 nucleotide sequence: TGTGCCGGGAGCGCGACAGGGGATCAGCCCCAGCATTTT. As protein: CAGSATGDQPQHF. Full variable domain (missing parts from reference TRBV30 and TRBJ1-5): SQTIHQWPATLVQPVGSPLSLECTVEGTSNPNLYWYRQAAGRGLQLLFYSVGIGQISSEVPQNLSASRPQDRQFILSSKKLLLSDSGFYLCAGSATGDQPQHFGDGTRLSIL.

The chain has TRBV6-5 and TRBJ2-4; D perhaps matches TRBD1 (6 bases). CDR3 size: 15 residues. CDR1 is MNHEY, CDR2 SVGAGI, per germline. Trimming pared 6 bases from V and 0 bases from J, leaving 12 bases between. The CDR3 region has the DNA TGTGCCAGCAGCCCACAGGGAGTAGCCAAAAACATTCAGTACTTC. Its translation: CASSPQGVAKNIQYF.